This TCR beta chain was sequenced during a study of Graves' ophthalmopathy and Graves' hyperthyroidism. RNA transcripts were the template, and TCR beta CDR3 regions were amplified from them. The workflow started with a first-round RT-PCR run with HTBI primers and then moved on to a second-round multiplex PCR. One entry per CDR3 protein, called by TCRdb with MiXCR from the multiplex PCR reads. This table has about 380,000 distinct CDR3 sequences, just over 15% appearing once. Study-wide findings and caveats: Blood repertoires reportedly contained most expanded thyroid clonotypes above 0.001 frequency.

Stable hyperthyroid donors showed no ophthalmopathy during 18 months follow-up. Uncontrolled infections, pregnancy, lactation or other autoimmune diseases led to patient exclusion. V gave up 8 bases and J gave up 1 base, with 15 bases separating them. Germline V gene lookup returns CDR1 MNHNS and CDR2 SASEGT. There are 15 residues in the CDR3. For this clonotype: What it binds is unknown.

This clonotype originated in a woman between 18 and 30 years old with stable Graves' hyperthyroidism. The chain combines TRBV6-1 with TRBJ1-5; D might be TRBD1 (5 bases). The sequenced material came from peripheral blood. In DNA, the CDR3 is TGTGCCAGCGGACCGGGGACCACCAGCAATCAGCCCCAGCATTTT. It is translated as CASGPGTTSNQPQHF.